Listed here is a single T cell receptor beta chain. The CDR3 runs to 16 residues. The germline gives CDR1 SGHVS, CDR2 FQNEAQ. The ends were cut back, 1 base at V and 0 bases at J, with 10 bases in the middle. Profiled with immunoSEQ multiplex PCR; TCRdb holds only in-frame clones, not every one. The repertoire consists of under 200,000 clones, with around nine tenths occurring once and the leading ten covering approximately 5.5%. This sample is part of a study of blood T cell repertoires in COVID-19. Sequencing used peripheral blood. The source of this sequence is a man between 35 and 55 years old with active or convalescent COVID-19. The chain employs TRBV7-8 and TRBJ1-3; D is undetermined. The CDR3 DNA sequence: TGTGCCAGCAGCTTAGATTCGTGGCTCTCTGGAAACACCATATATTTT. This translates into CASSLDSWLSGNTIYF.